The clone carrying this TCR beta chain has only a few counts. The sample comes from a study of patients and donors after allogeneic stem cell transplantation. MiXCR, run by TCRdb on the RT-PCR reads, gives a single entry per CDR3 protein. The sample lists hundreds of thousands of distinct CDR3 sequences; 16% were seen once. The ends were cut back, 3 bases at V and 1 base at J, with 10 bases in the middle. The CDR3 consists of 14 residues. Germline assignment: CDR1 SGHRS and CDR2 YFSETQ. The J gene is TRBJ1-1, the V gene TRBV5-1, with a tentative D call TRBD1 (5 bases). The clonotype was recovered from a human donor who was either an allogeneic HSCT recipient or a stem cell or donor lymphocyte infusion donor (not recorded which). It is not recorded whose cells these are; they may come from a transplant donor. The sequenced material came from blood, either unsorted or a sorted T cell fraction (not recorded which). CDR3 sequence reads: CASSSDSENTEAFF. The CDR3 nucleotides are TGCGCCAGCAGCTCAGACAGCGAGAACACTGAAGCTTTCTTT.